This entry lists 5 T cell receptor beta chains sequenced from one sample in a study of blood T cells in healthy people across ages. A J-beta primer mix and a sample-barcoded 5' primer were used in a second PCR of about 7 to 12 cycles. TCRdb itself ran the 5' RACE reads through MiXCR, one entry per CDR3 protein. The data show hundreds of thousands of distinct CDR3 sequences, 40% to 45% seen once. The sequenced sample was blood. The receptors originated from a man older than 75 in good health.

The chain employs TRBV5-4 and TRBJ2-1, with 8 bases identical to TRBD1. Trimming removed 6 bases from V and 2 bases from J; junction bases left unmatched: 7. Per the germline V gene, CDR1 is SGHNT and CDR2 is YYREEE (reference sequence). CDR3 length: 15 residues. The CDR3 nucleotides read TGTGCCAGCAAATCCCCACAGGGGGCCTACAATGAGCAGTTCTTC. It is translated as CASKSPQGAYNEQFF.

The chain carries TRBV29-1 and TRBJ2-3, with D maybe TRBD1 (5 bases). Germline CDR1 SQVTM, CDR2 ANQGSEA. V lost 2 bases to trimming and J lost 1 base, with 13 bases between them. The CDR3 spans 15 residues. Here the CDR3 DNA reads TGCAGCGTTGAACCCCAGGGCGAGGGCACAGATACGCAGTATTTT. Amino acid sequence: CSVEPQGEGTDTQYF.

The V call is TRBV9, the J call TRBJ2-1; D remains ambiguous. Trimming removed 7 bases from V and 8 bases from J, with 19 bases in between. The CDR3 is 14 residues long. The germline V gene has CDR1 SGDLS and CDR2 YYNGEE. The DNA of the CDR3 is TGTGCCAGCTCTGAGACTCCCGCTCGGGATGAGCAGTTCTTC. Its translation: CASSETPARDEQFF.

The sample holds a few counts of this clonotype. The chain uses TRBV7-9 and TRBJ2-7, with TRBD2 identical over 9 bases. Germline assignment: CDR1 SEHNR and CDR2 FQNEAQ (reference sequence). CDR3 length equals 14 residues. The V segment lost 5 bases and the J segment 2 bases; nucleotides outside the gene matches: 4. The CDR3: CASSRTSATYEQYF. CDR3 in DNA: TGTGCCAGCAGCCGGACTAGCGCTACCTACGAGCAGTACTTC.

For the CDR3, the DNA is TGTGCCACCAGGGGCCAAGGTGGGTTGAATGAGCAGTTCTTC. Translated: CATRGQGGLNEQFF. The chain has TRBV24-1 and TRBJ2-1, with unresolved D. Trimming removed 7 bases from V and 7 bases from J, with 16 bases in between. CDR3 length: 14 amino acids. CDR1 is KGHDR, CDR2 SFDVKD, per germline.